This T cell receptor (beta chain) was sequenced in a study of T cells in tuberculosis (dated by TCRdb to the late 2010s). Concerning the study at large: In the study, CD1B tetramers and high-throughput TCR immunosequencing were combined to characterize T cells specific for the mycobacterial lipid antigen glucose monomycolate (GMM). Paper-wide results and their limitations: T cells that bind the CD1B-GMM tetramer with low affinity may have been missed by the stringent sort gate.

Per the germline V gene, SGHDT is the CDR1 and YYEEEE is the CDR2. The cysteine opens and the phenylalanine closes a CDR3 of 13 amino acids. Only CDR3 DNA remains: 39 bases, in frame from the first base. PBMC were thawed, rested overnight, stained with a GMM-loaded CD1B tetramer, a Live/Dead dye and anti-CD3, and then sorted on a FACS Aria II. The CD1B tetramers were loaded with C32 glucose monomycolate that had been purified from Rhodococcus equi. PBMC used for tetramer sorting had been depleted of CD14-expressing monocytes for a separate study before cryopreservation. Roughly 100,000 tetramer-negative cells were sorted from each donor and analyzed alongside the tetramer-positive cells. GMM-loaded CD1B tetramers were used to sort antigen-specific T cells from a few healthy South African adults. Because TCR-alpha and TCR-beta chains were sequenced unpaired, no chain pairing information was available. The immunoSEQ multiplex PCR assay was used to generate TCR libraries, with TCR-beta and/or TCR-alpha/delta assays applied to each sample. The Illumina high-throughput platform was used to sequence the amplified TCR libraries. Per the authors' processing: Clustering and dimensionality reduction relied on pairwise TCRdist distances among GMM-specific receptors from T cells that were either sorted ex vivo or expanded in vitro. Sequence motifs defined by gene usage and CDR3 content were checked for enrichment by comparing tetramer-positive and tetramer-negative populations. TCRdb took over this immuneACCESS table, retaining in-frame rearrangements with V and J assigned. Such tables are incomplete; in checked studies, under half of the missing clones stem from an unresolved V gene, and the remainder is unexplained. That table supplies the V and J calls and clone size; D and trimming were determined from the DNA. The sample table shows 54,000 or so clones, and around 86% are seen once. 9.5% to 15% of the sample rests with the top ten.

On this clone: One junction end disagrees with the germline gene, perhaps due to a read error.

The sequence links TRBV5-6 to TRBJ2-7, with the D gene not clear enough to name. Sequenced: CD1b-GMM tetramer-negative cells sorted from PBMCs. The label giving this sample's cell subset or site can be read as: T cells not binding CD1B-GMM tetramer, sorted from same donor. The sequence derives from an adult woman with latent tuberculosis. CDR3 protein: CASSLSRSYQQYF. The sequence in DNA is TGTGCCAGCAGCTTGTCCCGGTCCTACCAGCAGTACTTC.